This T cell receptor beta chain appears in the sequencing data of a study of control samples from healthy donors and cancer patients. Measured with immunoSEQ multiplex PCR; TCRdb has only the in-frame clones, and not every one. The sample shows around 130,000 clones, around 92% of them seen only once. This clone was detected once. Germline V gene data show CDR1 as SGHTS and CDR2 as YDEGEE. This CDR3 has 13 residues. Deletions cut 3 bases from V and 9 bases from J, with 13 bases between. This sequence was found in a man over 45 in good health. This sequence joins TRBV5-8 and TRBJ2-1; weak D call: TRBD1 (5 bases). What was sequenced was blood. CDR3 DNA: TGTGCCAGCAGCTCCCAGGCAGGGCGTGAGCAGTTCTTC. It translates to CASSSQAGREQFF.